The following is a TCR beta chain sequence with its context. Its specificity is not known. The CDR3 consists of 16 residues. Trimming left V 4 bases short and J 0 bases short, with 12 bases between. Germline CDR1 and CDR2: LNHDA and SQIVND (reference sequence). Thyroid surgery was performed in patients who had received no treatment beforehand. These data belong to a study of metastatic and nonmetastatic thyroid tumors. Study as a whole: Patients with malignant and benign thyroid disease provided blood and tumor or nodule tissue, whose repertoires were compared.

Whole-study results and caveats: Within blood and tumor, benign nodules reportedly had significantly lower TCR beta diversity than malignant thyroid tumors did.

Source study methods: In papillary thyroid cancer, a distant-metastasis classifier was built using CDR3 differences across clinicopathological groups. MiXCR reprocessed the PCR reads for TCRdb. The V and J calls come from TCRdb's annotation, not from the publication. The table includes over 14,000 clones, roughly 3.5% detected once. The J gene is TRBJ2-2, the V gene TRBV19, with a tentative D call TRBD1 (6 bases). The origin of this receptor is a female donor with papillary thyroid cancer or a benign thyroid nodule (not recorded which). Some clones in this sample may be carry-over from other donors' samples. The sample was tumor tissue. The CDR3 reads CASSTHWTANTGELFF. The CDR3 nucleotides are TGTGCCAGTAGTACCCATTGGACAGCGAACACCGGGGAGCTGTTTTTT.